One T cell receptor beta chain is described in this entry. The antigen remains undetermined. Spiking each PCR with synthetic TCR analog templates was performed. Clones were sequenced by immunoSEQ multiplex PCR, and TCRdb holds only the in-frame ones, with some missing. This sample has roughly 47,000 clones, with roughly 78% found just once. The data derive from a study of PD-L1 blockade in urothelial cancer. Across the study: The study recovered a median of around 130,000 T cells per blood sample.

J was trimmed by 5 bases and V by 0 bases; bases with no gene match: 6. CDR1 is SGDLS and CDR2 is YYNGEE in the germline V gene. The CDR3 is 15 residues long. This sample's time point: pretreatment peripheral blood. Study findings and constraints: Blood clones associated with the tumor expanded more at 3 weeks in durable-benefit patients.

The sequencing here drew on PBMCs, taken around atezolizumab (anti-PD-L1) treatment. This clonotype originated in a man aged 65 to 79 with urothelial cancer. This chain connects TRBV9 to TRBJ2-7, with 9 bases fitting TRBD2. CDR3 bases: TGTGCCAGCAGCGTAGATACTAGCGGGTTCAACGAGCAGTACTTC. Its protein is CASSVDTSGFNEQYF.